The rows below give T cell receptor beta chains drawn from one sample of a study of metastatic and nonmetastatic thyroid tumors. Through MiXCR, TCRdb re-clonotyped the PCR reads. The sample has about 20,000 clones, around 10% seen once; the top ten hold 7.6%. The sample comprised blood. The receptors shown here come from a female donor with papillary thyroid cancer or a benign thyroid nodule (not recorded which). Some clones in this sample may be carry-over from other donors' samples. Both conserved end residues are part of each CDR3. The order of the fields is clone size, V gene, J gene, CDR3 protein. Some rows mark clone size as missing; the rest say once, few, many or name a class of expanded clone.

>many|TRBV20-1|TRBJ2-7
CSARPGTLDYEQYF
>many|TRBV18|TRBJ1-6
CASSRINSPLHF
>few|TRBV9|TRBJ2-3
CANSVSEADTQYF
>many|TRBV19|TRBJ2-7
CASSTSNDEQYF
>many|TRBV4-3|TRBJ1-2
CASSPPDSGLFDGYTF
>many|TRBV7-2|TRBJ1-3
CASSLAGSSGNTIYF
>many|TRBV29-1|TRBJ2-3
CSVDLQLDTQYF
>NA|TRBV27|TRBJ2-3
CARNSREGSITDTQYF
>few|TRBV12-3/TRBV12-4|TRBJ2-5
CASSLRETQYF
>many|TRBV9|TRBJ2-1
CASSVEVTGEGLNEQFF
>few|TRBV6-1|TRBJ2-2
CASSRQGTNTGELFF
>many|TRBV4-1|TRBJ1-4
CASSQDPVLRRGEKLFF
>many|TRBV6-2/TRBV6-3|TRBJ1-1
CASSGPGTGTEAFF
>NA|TRBV6-2/TRBV6-3|TRBJ2-7
CASMELAGGDQNF
>many|TRBV6-1|TRBJ1-5
CASSSTGLGQPQHF
>NA|TRBV27|TRBJ2-7
CASSPQGAAYEQYF
>NA|TRBV4-1|TRBJ1-2
CASSQDQGTLYGYTF
>many|TRBV7-2|TRBJ1-6
CASSLSLLPYSPLHF
>many|TRBV27|TRBJ2-6
CASSPWSSGANVLTF
>medium-sized|TRBV6-1|TRBJ1-2
CATRRQARNLDYGYTF
>few|TRBV6-5|TRBJ2-1
CASSYSSESEQFF
>few|TRBV12-3/TRBV12-4|TRBJ2-2
CASSFGGANTGELFF
>many|TRBV20-1|TRBJ2-3
CSAPAGGTDTQYF
>once|TRBV15|TRBJ1-2
CAPRSREGSYGYTF
>medium-sized|TRBV28|TRBJ2-7
CASREAGERVYEQYF
>many|TRBV20-1|TRBJ2-5
CSARSGFPGTSDQETQYF
>medium-sized|TRBV6-1|TRBJ1-1
CASDNGQGTEAFF
>medium-sized|TRBV6-5|TRBJ2-3
CASSYALGDTQYF
>many|TRBV29-1|TRBJ2-3
CSGRDFTDTQYF
>many|TRBV5-8|TRBJ2-7
CASSMPLTTAPYEQYF
>NA|TRBV27|TRBJ2-1
CASSPRLGAAGVGNEQFF
>many|TRBV7-6|TRBJ2-3
CASPLQGPQYF
>medium-sized|TRBV6-2/TRBV6-3|TRBJ1-5
CASSYRGDPNQPQHF
>many|TRBV10-3|TRBJ2-1
CAVGTSGRRGYNEQFF
>many|TRBV19|TRBJ2-1
CASSVFSRDEQFF
>many|TRBV7-8|TRBJ1-1
CASTKGANTEAFF
>NA|TRBV2|TRBJ1-5
CASSEDGLVGQPQHF
>many|TRBV7-2|TRBJ2-3
CASSQVRGTDTQYF
>many|TRBV20-1|TRBJ1-4
CSAKTGEGEKLFF
>NA|TRBV20-1|TRBJ2-1
CSATSGDYNEQFF
>many|TRBV7-6|TRBJ2-3
CASSASTSAGTDTQYF
>medium-sized|TRBV6-4|TRBJ1-6
CASSEVGDGFSPLHF
>many|TRBV7-3|TRBJ2-3
CASSPGSTDTQYF
>many|TRBV2|TRBJ2-3
CASSELAGPDTQYF
>many|TRBV12-3/TRBV12-4|TRBJ1-1
CASSRLTGTMNTEAFF
>many|TRBV14|TRBJ2-7
CASSPLSGRGYEQYF
>many|TRBV19|TRBJ2-2
CASSPSTLGTGELFF
>many|TRBV7-2|TRBJ2-5
CASSFGRGDQETQYF
>many|TRBV29-1|TRBJ2-5
CSVEEVGTGGLGTQYF
>NA|TRBV9|TRBJ1-1
CASGRDREVTEAFF
>many|TRBV5-1|TRBJ2-7
CASSETYRNSYEQYF
>many|TRBV4-2|TRBJ2-1
CASSLGTSGGLGEQFF
>many|TRBV30|TRBJ2-3
CAWSRQGGDTQYF
>many|TRBV19|TRBJ2-6
CASSIALSGANVLTF
>medium-sized|TRBV15|TRBJ1-2
CATSSEGGRAYGYTF
>NA|TRBV20-1|TRBJ2-7
CSARNRGISYEQYF
>many|TRBV7-2|TRBJ2-7
CASSSPRDSSYEQYF
>NA|TRBV24-1|TRBJ2-3
CATSSSTDSQYF
>many|TRBV6-1|TRBJ1-3
CASSEGFSGNTIYF
>NA|TRBV11-2|TRBJ1-1
CASSLGTGVGAFF